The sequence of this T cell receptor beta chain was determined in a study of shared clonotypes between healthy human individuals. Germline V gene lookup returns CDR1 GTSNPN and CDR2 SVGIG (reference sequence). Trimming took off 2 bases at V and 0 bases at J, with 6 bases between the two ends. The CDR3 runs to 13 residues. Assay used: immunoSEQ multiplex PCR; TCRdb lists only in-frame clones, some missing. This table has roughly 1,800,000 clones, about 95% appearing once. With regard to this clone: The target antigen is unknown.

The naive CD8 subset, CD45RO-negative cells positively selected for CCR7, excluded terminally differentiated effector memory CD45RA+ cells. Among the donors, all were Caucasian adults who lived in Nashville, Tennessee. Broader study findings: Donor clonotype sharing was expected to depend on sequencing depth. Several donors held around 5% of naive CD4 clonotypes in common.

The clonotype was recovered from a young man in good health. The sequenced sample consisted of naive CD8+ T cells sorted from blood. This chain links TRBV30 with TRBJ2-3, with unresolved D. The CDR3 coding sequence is TGTGCCTGGAGTTCTATGAGCACAGATACGCAGTATTTT. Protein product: CAWSSMSTDTQYF.